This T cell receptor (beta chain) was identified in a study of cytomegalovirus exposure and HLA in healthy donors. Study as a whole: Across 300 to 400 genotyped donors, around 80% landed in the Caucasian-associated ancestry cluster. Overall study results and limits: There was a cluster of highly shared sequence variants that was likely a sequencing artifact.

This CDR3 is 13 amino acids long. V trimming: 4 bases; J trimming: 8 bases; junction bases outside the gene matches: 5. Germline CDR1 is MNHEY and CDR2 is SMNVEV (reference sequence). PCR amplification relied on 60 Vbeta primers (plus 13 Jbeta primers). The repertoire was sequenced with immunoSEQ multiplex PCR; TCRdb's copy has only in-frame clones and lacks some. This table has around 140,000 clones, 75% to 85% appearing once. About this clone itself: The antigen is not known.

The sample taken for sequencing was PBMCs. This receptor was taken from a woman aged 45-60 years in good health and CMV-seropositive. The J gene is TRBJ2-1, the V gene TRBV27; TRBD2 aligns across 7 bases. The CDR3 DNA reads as TGTGCCAGCAGTTCCAGCGGGAACGATGAGCAGTTCTTC. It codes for CASSSSGNDEQFF.